These 17 T cell receptor beta chains were all obtained from the same sample, sequenced in a study of CD8 T cell repertoires and HIV-1 epitope variants (dated by TCRdb to between 2020 and 2021). Library construction relied on the immunoSEQ multiplex PCR assay. TCRdb retrieved this table from immuneACCESS and kept in-frame rearrangements only. Not all clones are present; in checked studies, unresolved V genes account for under half, and no reason is known for the remainder. The sample table holds under 100,000 clones, of which around 75% were seen once. The ten largest clones add up to roughly 25% of the sample. Sequencing used uncultured baseline CD8+ T cells from peripheral blood mononuclear cells (PBMCs). The receptor set was obtained from a male donor with HIV.

This clone was observed a few times. V and J are TRBV10-3 and TRBJ1-1, with D unresolved. V was pared by 2 bases and J by 11 bases, with 12 bases between. The CDR3 runs to 12 residues. Germline V gene lookup returns CDR1 ENHRY and CDR2 SYGVKD. CDR3 residues: CAISENTQVAFF. Here the CDR3 DNA reads TGTGCCATCAGTGAGAACACTCAGGTTGCTTTCTTT.

This clone was counted between two and nine times. The chain combines TRBV7-6 with TRBJ1-1; 8 bases match TRBD1. Germline V CDR1 and CDR2: SGHVS, FNYEAQ. The CDR3 extends over 16 amino acids. The V and J ends lost 5 bases and 0 bases, in that order; junction bases with no gene match: 8. CDR3 nucleotide sequence: TGTGCCAGCAGCCAACGGTCGGACAGGGTGAACACTGAAGCTTTCTTT. Its translation: CASSQRSDRVNTEAFF. The complete variable domain, with remaining parts taken from reference TRBV7-6 and TRBJ1-1, reads GAGVSQSPRYKVTKRGQDVALRCDPISGHVSLYWYRQALGQGPEFLTYFNYEAQQDKSGLPNDRFSAERPEGSISTLTIQRTEQRDSAMYRCASSQRSDRVNTEAFFGQGTRLTVV.

Notes on this clone: Other DNA sequences in this sample translate to the same CDR3. The chain uses TRBV7-2 and TRBJ1-2; TRBD1 is a possible D gene (5 bases). The germline V gene encodes CDR1 SGHTA and CDR2 FQGNSA. This CDR3 is built from 11 residues. Trimming left V 5 bases short and J 11 bases short, with 12 bases between. Here the CDR3 reads CASSPAGDYTF. DNA of the CDR3: TGTGCCAGCAGCCCAGCGGGGGATTACACCTTC.

A word on this clone: Within the sample, other DNA sequences also encode this same CDR3. This sequence joins TRBV5-1 and TRBJ2-2; D uncertain. The CDR3 contains 13 residues. Trimming left V 0 bases short and J 3 bases short, with 3 bases between. CDR1 is SGHRS, CDR2 YFSETQ, per germline. The CDR3 sequence: CASSLGYTGELFF. The CDR3, as DNA: TGCGCCAGCAGCTTGGGTTACACCGGGGAGCTGTTTTTT.

The CDR3, as DNA: TGTGCCAGCAGGCGGGGGGGCTCCTACAATGAGCAGTTCTTC. It is translated as CASRRGGSYNEQFF. V gene TRBV28 combines with J gene TRBJ2-1, with 9 bases fitting TRBD2. Germline V gene sequence: CDR1 MDHEN, CDR2 SYDVKM. CDR3 length equals 14 residues. V was clipped by 6 bases and J by 0 bases; unmatched bases: 0.

V is TRBV10-3 and J is TRBJ2-1, with D perhaps assigned TRBD1 or TRBD2 (5 bases each). Trimming cost V 6 bases and J 10 bases, with 10 bases left between them. Germline loops: CDR1 ENHRY, CDR2 SYGVKD. CDR3 length: 11 residues. The CDR3 DNA reads as TGTGCCATCAGGGAGGACACCGAGCAGTTCTTC. Residues: CAIREDTEQFF.

This chain links TRBV6-5 with TRBJ1-3; D remains ambiguous. There are 14 residues in the CDR3. CDR1 is MNHEY, CDR2 SVGAGI, per germline. V lost 10 bases and J 8 bases, leaving 21 bases between the germline ends. CDR3 protein: CATFSWQRKDTIYF. CDR3 nucleotides: TGTGCCACCTTCAGTTGGCAGAGAAAAGACACCATATATTTT.

CDR3 loop: CAISDLGRNSYNEQFF. In nucleotides, the CDR3 is TGTGCCATCAGTGACTTGGGGAGGAACTCCTACAATGAGCAGTTCTTC. V gene TRBV10-3 combines with J gene TRBJ2-1; tentative D call: TRBD2 (6 bases). Germline CDR1 reads ENHRY; CDR2 reads SYGVKD. There are 16 residues in the CDR3. V was cut by 3 bases and J by 0 bases, with 12 bases left in between.

The chain uses TRBV4-3 and TRBJ2-1; 13 bases fit TRBD2. The germline V gene has CDR1 LGHNA and CDR2 YSLEER. This CDR3 has 17 residues. The ends lost 1 base at V and 6 bases at J; junction bases unmatched: 6. In DNA form, the CDR3 reads TGCGCCAGCAGCCAAGGACTAGCGGGGGGTCCCGGCAATGAGCAGTTCTTC. It yields the protein CASSQGLAGGPGNEQFF.

This chain links TRBV5-6 with TRBJ2-5, with a possible D match to TRBD2 (6 bases). The CDR3 has 12 residues. The V gene lost 5 bases and the J gene lost 12 bases, with 17 bases spanning the gap. Germline V lookup: CDR1 SGHDT, CDR2 YYEEEE. This CDR3 reads CASSHEDYPEYF. The DNA for the CDR3 is TGTGCCAGCAGTCACGAGGACTACCCGGAGTACTTC. Full variable domain (remainder filled in from reference TRBV5-6 and TRBJ2-5): DAGVTQSPTHLIKTRGQQVTLRCSPKSGHDTVSWYQQALGQGPQFIFQYYEEEERQRGNFPDRFSGHQFPNYSSELNVNALLLGDSALYLCASSHEDYPEYFGPGTRLLVL.

The CDR3 is CAWSPGGGRDTQYF. CDR3 sequence (DNA): TGTGCCTGGAGCCCGGGAGGGGGACGAGATACGCAGTATTTT. V is TRBV30 and J is TRBJ2-3; 8 nucleotides agree with TRBD2. Germline V CDR1 and CDR2: GTSNPN, SVGIG (reference sequence). J was trimmed by 5 bases and V by 3 bases; bases with no gene match: 7. The CDR3 covers 14 residues. The entire variable domain, with the rest obtained from reference TRBV30 and TRBJ2-3, is as follows: SQTIHQWPATLVQPVGSPLSLECTVEGTSNPNLYWYRQAAGRGLQLLFYSVGIGQISSEVPQNLSASRPQDRQFILSSKKLLLSDSGFYLCAWSPGGGRDTQYFGPGTRLTVL.

This chain joins TRBV6-5 and TRBJ1-5; a possible D gene is TRBD1 (5 bases). The germline V and J ends were trimmed by 5 bases and 0 bases, with 8 bases remaining between them. CDR3 length equals 14 residues. CDR1 is MNHEY and CDR2 is SVGAGI in the germline V gene. CDR3 protein: CASSATDSNQPQHF. The CDR3 DNA reads TGTGCCAGCAGTGCGACAGATAGCAATCAGCCCCAGCATTTT.

The chain links TRBV28 to TRBJ1-4; the D gene is possibly TRBD1 (5 bases). The V and J ends lost 4 bases and 5 bases respectively, with 17 bases between them. CDR3 length: 16 amino acids. CDR1 and CDR2 (germline): MDHEN, SYDVKM. CDR3 sequence: CASSSPLTALNEKLFF. CDR3 coding DNA: TGTGCCAGCAGTTCTCCCTTGACAGCCCTAAATGAAAAACTGTTTTTT.

The chain employs TRBV18 and TRBJ1-2, with a tentative D call TRBD1 (5 bases). Between the trimmed V and J ends, which lost 3 bases and 4 bases, there was a span of 9 bases. Germline CDR1 reads KGHSH; CDR2 reads LQKENI. This CDR3 is 13 amino acids long. The CDR3 loop reads CASSPQGAYGYTF. The CDR3 DNA reads TGTGCCAGCTCACCGCAGGGCGCCTATGGCTACACCTTC.

The chain is built from TRBV5-6 and TRBJ2-5; 9 positions agree with TRBD1. Trimming at V came to 5 bases and at J to 0 bases, leaving 14 bases not matched to a gene. Germline assignment: CDR1 SGHDT and CDR2 YYEEEE. This CDR3 has 18 residues. The DNA of the CDR3 is TGTGCCAGCAGTTCCCGACAGGGGGAAAGGCGTAACCAAGAGACCCAGTACTTC. Translated, it gives CASSSRQGERRNQETQYF.

This clone turned up a few times. The rearrangement joins TRBV7-6 to TRBJ1-1; 9 bases line up with TRBD1. V was clipped by 4 bases and J by 1 base; unmatched bases: 4. This CDR3 has 15 amino acids. CDR1 is SGHVS and CDR2 is FNYEAQ in the germline V gene. CDR3 in amino acids: CASSSGTGRNTEAFF. DNA of the CDR3: TGTGCCAGCAGCTCCGGGACAGGGCGGAACACTGAAGCTTTCTTT.

The chain joins TRBV5-5 to TRBJ1-1; 7 nucleotides match TRBD1. Germline loops: CDR1 SGHKS, CDR2 YYEKEE (reference sequence). CDR3 length: 14 amino acids. The trim removed 5 bases at V and 3 bases at J, leaving 7 bases unmatched. DNA for the CDR3: TGTGCCAGCAGTCACACAGGGGTGGACACTGAAGCTTTCTTT. This sequence encodes CASSHTGVDTEAFF.